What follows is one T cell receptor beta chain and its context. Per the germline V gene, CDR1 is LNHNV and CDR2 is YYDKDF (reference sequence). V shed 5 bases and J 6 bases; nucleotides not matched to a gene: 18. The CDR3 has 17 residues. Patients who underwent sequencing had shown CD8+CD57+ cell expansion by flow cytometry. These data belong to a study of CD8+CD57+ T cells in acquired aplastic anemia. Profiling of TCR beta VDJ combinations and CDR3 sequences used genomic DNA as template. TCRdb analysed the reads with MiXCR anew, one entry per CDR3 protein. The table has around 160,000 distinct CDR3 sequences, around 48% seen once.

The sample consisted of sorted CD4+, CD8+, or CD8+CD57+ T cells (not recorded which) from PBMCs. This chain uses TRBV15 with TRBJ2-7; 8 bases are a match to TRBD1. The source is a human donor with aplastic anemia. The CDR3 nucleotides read TGTGCCACCAGCGATGTACGAGGAACCGGGACAGGACGCGAGCAGTACTTC. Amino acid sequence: CATSDVRGTGTGREQYF.